One sample yielded the 11 T cell receptor beta chains listed below, sequenced in a study of T-cell memory formation after mild COVID-19. Each CDR3 protein gets one entry after TCRdb re-called the 5' RACE reads with MiXCR. The sample shows hundreds of thousands of distinct CDR3 sequences, around a quarter of them seen only once. The sample consisted of PBMCs or a T cell subset sorted from them (not recorded which). These receptors all come from an adult woman who had mild COVID-19 (a few samples of this study predate the infection). Cell type and time point are not known.

V is TRBV29-1 and J is TRBJ2-3; D ambiguous. This CDR3 comprises 11 residues. The germline CDR1 and CDR2 sequences are SQVTM and ANQGSEA. V was pared by 5 bases and J by 2 bases, with 5 bases between. Here the CDR3 reads CSVYPTDTQYF. The CDR3 nucleotides are TGCAGCGTTTACCCCACAGATACGCAGTATTTT.

V gene TRBV20-1 combines with J gene TRBJ1-1; D is perhaps TRBD1 (6 bases). Germline V gives CDR1 DFQATT, CDR2 SNEGSKA (reference sequence). V was pared by 6 bases and J by 1 base, with 15 bases between. CDR3 size: 14 residues. The CDR3 region has the DNA TGCAGTGCCCTAGAAGGGGGGGGGAACACTGAAGCTTTCTTT. Its translation: CSALEGGGNTEAFF.

In its sample, this clonotype was seen a few times. This rearrangement joins TRBV5-1 to TRBJ1-5; D uncertain. The CDR3 has 13 residues. Per germline, CDR1 SGHRS and CDR2 YFSETQ. V lost 0 bases, J lost 5 bases, and 6 bases lay in between. CDR3 loop: CASSLEKDQPQHF. CDR3 nucleotide sequence: TGCGCCAGCAGCTTGGAAAAGGATCAGCCCCAGCATTTT.

This clonotype was counted between two and nine times. The gene calls are TRBV27 and TRBJ1-5; the D is unclear. V dropped 7 bases and J dropped 2 bases, with 21 bases sitting between them. CDR3 length equals 17 residues. CDR1 is MNHEY and CDR2 is SMNVEV in the germline V gene (reference sequence). CDR3 amino acids: CASNSFLGTVGNQPQHF. CDR3 DNA sequence: TGTGCCAGCAACTCTTTTCTTGGAACAGTTGGCAATCAGCCCCAGCATTTT.

This chain uses TRBV18 with TRBJ1-3; no definite D call. CDR3 size: 15 residues. Germline values: CDR1 KGHSH, CDR2 LQKENI. V lost 3 bases, J lost 0 bases, and 9 bases lay in between. The CDR3 sequence is CASSPGVSSGNTIYF. In DNA form, the CDR3 reads TGTGCCAGCTCACCCGGTGTTAGCTCTGGAAACACCATATATTTT.

This clonotype occurred once. J is TRBJ1-6 and V is TRBV5-5; TRBD1 aligns across 8 bases. After removal of 5 bases from V and 0 bases from J, the junction contained 19 bases not matched to a gene. This CDR3 comprises 21 residues. From germline, CDR1 is SGHKS and CDR2 YYEKEE (reference sequence). The DNA for the CDR3 is TGTGCCAGCAGACAAACTACTCCCAGGGGGCCCTTAAGCTCCTATAATTCACCCCTCCACTTT. Translation: CASRQTTPRGPLSSYNSPLHF. Full variable domain (rest looked up from reference TRBV5-5 and TRBJ1-6): DAGVTQSPTHLIKTRGQQVTLRCSPISGHKSVSWYQQVLGQGPQFIFQYYEKEERGRGNFPDRFSARQFPNYSSELNVNALLLGDSALYLCASRQTTPRGPLSSYNSPLHFGNGTRLTVT.

J is TRBJ2-2 and V is TRBV7-9; 7 positions agree with TRBD1. The CDR3 has 15 residues. The germline CDR1 and CDR2 sequences are SEHNR and FQNEAQ (reference sequence). V shed 6 bases, J shed 4 bases, and the junction held 8 bases outside the gene matches. The CDR3 spells CASRTTGASTGELFF. As DNA, the CDR3 is TGTGCCAGCAGGACCACAGGGGCGAGCACCGGGGAGCTGTTTTTT.

J is TRBJ2-1 and V is TRBV3-1; 8 bases are shared with TRBD2. CDR3 size: 13 residues. With V trimmed by 7 bases and J by 5 bases, 4 bases remained unmatched. Germline lookup yields CDR1 LGHDT and CDR2 YNNKEL (reference sequence). CDR3 in DNA: TGTGCCAGCACCCCGCGGGGGGACAATGAGCAGTTCTTC. It codes for CASTPRGDNEQFF.

This clonotype was counted between two and nine times. This chain joins TRBV12-3 or TRBV12-4 and TRBJ2-1; TRBD2 aligns across 10 bases. The CDR3 runs to 17 residues. Germline trimming cut 6 bases from V and 3 bases from J; bases unmatched to any gene: 11. This chain's CDR3 is CASRTGAGGLLYNEQFF. The CDR3 DNA reads TGTGCCAGCAGGACAGGAGCGGGGGGGCTGCTCTACAATGAGCAGTTCTTC.

The chain links TRBV12-3 or TRBV12-4 to TRBJ2-3; D is ambiguous. V dropped 7 bases and J dropped 14 bases, with 19 bases sitting between them. This CDR3 has 12 residues. CDR3 sequence reads: CASNVGSQGRYF. The CDR3 region has the DNA TGTGCCAGCAACGTAGGGTCTCAAGGAAGGTATTTT.

This clonotype was counted a few times. The rearrangement joins TRBV27 to TRBJ2-5; 9 nucleotides align to TRBD1. CDR1 and CDR2 from the germline V gene are MNHEY and SMNVEV (reference sequence). After removal of 3 bases from V and 9 bases from J, the junction contained 8 bases not matched to a gene. This CDR3 comprises 14 residues. The CDR3 reads CASSLTGGPGAQYF. DNA for the CDR3: TGTGCCAGCAGTTTGACAGGGGGGCCGGGGGCCCAGTACTTC.